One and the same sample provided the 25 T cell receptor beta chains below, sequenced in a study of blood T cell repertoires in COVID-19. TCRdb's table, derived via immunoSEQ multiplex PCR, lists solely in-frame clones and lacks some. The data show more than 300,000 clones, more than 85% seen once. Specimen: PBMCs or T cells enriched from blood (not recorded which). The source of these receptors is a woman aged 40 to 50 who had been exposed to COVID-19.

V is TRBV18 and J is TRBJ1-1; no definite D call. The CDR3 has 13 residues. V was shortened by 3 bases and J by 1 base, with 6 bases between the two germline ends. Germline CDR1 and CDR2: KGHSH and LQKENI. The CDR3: CASSPQKNTEAFF. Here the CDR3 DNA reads TGTGCCAGCTCACCGCAGAAGAACACTGAAGCTTTCTTT.

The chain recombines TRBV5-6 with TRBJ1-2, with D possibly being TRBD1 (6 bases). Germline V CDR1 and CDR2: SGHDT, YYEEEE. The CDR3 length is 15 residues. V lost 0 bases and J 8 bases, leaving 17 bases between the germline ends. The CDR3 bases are TGTGCCAGCAGCTTGGCAGGGGTTTCCGCGGAGGGCTACACCTTC. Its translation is CASSLAGVSAEGYTF.

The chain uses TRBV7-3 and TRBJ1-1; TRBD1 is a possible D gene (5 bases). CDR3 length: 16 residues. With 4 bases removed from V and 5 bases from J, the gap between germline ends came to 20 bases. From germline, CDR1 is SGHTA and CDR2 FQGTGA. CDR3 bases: TGTGCCAGCAGCTCAGGGTTCGGAGGGGAAGGAACTGAAGCTTTCTTT. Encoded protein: CASSSGFGGEGTEAFF.

As DNA, the CDR3 is TGTGCCAGCAGCGTAGCCGGGGGTCGAGGCGGGGAGCTGTTTTTT. Protein product: CASSVAGGRGGELFF. The V and J genes are TRBV9 and TRBJ2-2, with TRBD2 as a possible D gene (6 bases). V gave up 0 bases and J gave up 7 bases, with 13 bases separating them. The CDR3 totals 15 residues. The germline gives CDR1 SGDLS, CDR2 YYNGEE.

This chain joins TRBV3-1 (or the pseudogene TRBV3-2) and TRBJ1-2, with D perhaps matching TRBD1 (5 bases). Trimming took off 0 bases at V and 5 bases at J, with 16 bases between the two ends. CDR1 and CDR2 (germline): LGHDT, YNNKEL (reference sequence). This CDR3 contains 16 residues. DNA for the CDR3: TGTGCCAGCAGCCAAGATCCCCTTCGCAGGGAATATGGCTACACCTTC. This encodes CASSQDPLRREYGYTF.

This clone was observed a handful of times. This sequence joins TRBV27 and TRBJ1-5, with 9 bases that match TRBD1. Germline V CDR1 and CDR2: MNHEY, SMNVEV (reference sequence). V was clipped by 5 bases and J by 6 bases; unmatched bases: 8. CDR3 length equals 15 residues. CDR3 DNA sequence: TGTGCCAGCAGTCCCGGACAGGGGAGTTTTCAGCCCCAGCATTTT. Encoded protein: CASSPGQGSFQPQHF.

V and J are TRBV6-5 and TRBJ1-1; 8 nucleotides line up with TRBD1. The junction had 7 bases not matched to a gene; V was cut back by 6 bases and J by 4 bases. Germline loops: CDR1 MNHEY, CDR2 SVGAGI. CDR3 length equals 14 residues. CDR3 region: CASRGRGRGTEAFF. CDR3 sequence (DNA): TGTGCCAGCAGGGGCAGGGGGCGCGGCACTGAAGCTTTCTTT.

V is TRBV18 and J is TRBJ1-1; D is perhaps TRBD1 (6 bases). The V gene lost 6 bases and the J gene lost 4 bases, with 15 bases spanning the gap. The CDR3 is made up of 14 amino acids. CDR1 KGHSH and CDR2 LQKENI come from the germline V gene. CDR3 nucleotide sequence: TGTGCCAGCTCTCCTACAGGGAAAACCACTGAAGCTTTCTTT. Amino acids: CASSPTGKTTEAFF.

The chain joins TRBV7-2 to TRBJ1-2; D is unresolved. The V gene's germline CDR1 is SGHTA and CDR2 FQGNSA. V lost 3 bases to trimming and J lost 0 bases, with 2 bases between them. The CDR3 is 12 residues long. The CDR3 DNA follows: TGTGCCAGCAGCTTCTCTAACTATGGCTACACCTTC. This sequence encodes CASSFSNYGYTF.

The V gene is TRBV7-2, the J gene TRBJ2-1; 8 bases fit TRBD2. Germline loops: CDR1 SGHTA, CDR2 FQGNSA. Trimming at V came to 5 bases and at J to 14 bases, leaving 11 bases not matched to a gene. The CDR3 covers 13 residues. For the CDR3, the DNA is TGTGCCAGCAGCCGTAACTCGGGAGGGCCTAAGTTCTTC. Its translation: CASSRNSGGPKFF.

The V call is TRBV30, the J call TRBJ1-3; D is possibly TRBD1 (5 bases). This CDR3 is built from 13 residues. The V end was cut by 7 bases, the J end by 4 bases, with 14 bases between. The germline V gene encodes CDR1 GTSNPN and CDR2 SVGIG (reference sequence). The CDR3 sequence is CAFPRGAGNTIYF. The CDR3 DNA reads TGTGCCTTCCCTAGGGGCGCGGGAAACACCATATATTTT.

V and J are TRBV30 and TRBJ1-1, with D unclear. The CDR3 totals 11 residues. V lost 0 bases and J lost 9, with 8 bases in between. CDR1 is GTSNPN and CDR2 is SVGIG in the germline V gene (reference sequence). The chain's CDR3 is CAWSVGGQAFF. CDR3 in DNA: TGTGCCTGGAGTGTCGGAGGGCAAGCTTTCTTT.

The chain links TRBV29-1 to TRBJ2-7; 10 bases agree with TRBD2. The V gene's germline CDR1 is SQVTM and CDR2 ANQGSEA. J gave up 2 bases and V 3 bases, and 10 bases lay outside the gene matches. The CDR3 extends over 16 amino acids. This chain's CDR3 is CSVDNSTSGLTYEQYF. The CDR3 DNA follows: TGCAGCGTTGACAACTCGACTAGCGGGTTGACCTACGAGCAGTACTTC.

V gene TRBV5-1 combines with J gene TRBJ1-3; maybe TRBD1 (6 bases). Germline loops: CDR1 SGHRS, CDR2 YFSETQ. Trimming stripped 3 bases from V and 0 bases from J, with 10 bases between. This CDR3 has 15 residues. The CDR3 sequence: CASSSGTTSGNTIYF. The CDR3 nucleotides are TGCGCCAGCAGCTCCGGGACAACCTCTGGAAACACCATATATTTT.

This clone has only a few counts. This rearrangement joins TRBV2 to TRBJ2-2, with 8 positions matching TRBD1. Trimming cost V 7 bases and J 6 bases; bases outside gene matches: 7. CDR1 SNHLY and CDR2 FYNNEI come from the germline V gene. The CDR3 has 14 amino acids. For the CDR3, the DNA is TGTGCCAGCACTCCGGCAGGGGGCTCCGGGGAGCTGTTTTTT. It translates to CASTPAGGSGELFF.

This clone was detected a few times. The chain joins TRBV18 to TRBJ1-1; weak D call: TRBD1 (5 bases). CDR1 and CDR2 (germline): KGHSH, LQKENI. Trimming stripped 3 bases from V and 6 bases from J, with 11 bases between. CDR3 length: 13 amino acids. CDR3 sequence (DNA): TGTGCCAGCTCACCCTTGGCAGGGTCTGAAGCTTTCTTT. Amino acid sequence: CASSPLAGSEAFF. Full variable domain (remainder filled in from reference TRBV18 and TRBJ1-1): NAGVMQNPRHLVRRRGQEARLRCSPMKGHSHVYWYRQLPEEGLKFMVYLQKENIIDESGMPKERFSAEFPKEGPSILRIQQVVRGDSAAYFCASSPLAGSEAFFGQGTRLTVV.

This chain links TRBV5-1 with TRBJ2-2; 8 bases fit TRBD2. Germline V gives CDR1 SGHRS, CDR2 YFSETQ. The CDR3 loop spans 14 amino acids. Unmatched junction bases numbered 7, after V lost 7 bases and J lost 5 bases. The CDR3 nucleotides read TGCGCCAGCGGGGGTAGCGGGGCTACCGGGGAGCTGTTTTTT. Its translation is CASGGSGATGELFF.

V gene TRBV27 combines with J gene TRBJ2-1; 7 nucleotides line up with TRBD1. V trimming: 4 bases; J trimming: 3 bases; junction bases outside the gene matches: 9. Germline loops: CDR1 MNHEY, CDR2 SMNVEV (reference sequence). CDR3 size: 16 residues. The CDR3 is CASSSNRGTNYNEQFF. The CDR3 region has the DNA TGTGCCAGCAGTTCTAACAGGGGTACTAACTACAATGAGCAGTTCTTC.

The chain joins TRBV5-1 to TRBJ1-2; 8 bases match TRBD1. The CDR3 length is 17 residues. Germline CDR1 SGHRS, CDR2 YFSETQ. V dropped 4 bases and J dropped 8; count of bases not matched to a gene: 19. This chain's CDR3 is CASSPSLTGAALDGYTF. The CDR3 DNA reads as TGCGCCAGCAGCCCCTCCTTGACAGGGGCCGCTCTGGACGGCTACACCTTC.

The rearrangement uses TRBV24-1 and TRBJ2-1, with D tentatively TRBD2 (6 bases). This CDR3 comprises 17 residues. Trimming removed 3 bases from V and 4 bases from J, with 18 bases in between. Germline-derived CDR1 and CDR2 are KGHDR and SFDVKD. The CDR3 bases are TGTGCCACCAGTGATCCTGGGGGAGGAATCTCGTACAATGAGCAGTTCTTC. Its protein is CATSDPGGGISYNEQFF.

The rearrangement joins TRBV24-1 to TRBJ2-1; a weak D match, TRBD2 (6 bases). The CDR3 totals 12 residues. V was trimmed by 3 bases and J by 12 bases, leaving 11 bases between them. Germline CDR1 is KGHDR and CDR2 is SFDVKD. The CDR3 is CATSDPWDSQFF. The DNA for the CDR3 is TGTGCCACCAGTGATCCATGGGACTCGCAGTTCTTC.

The CDR3 spells CASNAASENTGELFF. The DNA of the CDR3 is TGTGCCAGCAATGCGGCTAGCGAAAACACCGGGGAGCTGTTTTTT. The V gene is TRBV6-5, the J gene TRBJ2-2; D is perhaps TRBD2 (6 bases). This CDR3 has 15 residues. Germline V gene data show CDR1 as MNHEY and CDR2 as SVGAGI. The V end was cut by 7 bases, the J end by 2 bases, with 14 bases between.

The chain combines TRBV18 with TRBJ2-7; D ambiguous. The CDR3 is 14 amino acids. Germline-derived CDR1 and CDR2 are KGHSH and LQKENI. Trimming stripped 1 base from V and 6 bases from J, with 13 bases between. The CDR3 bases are TGTGCCAGCTCACCACAAGCCGTATCCGGCGAGCAGTACTTC. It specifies CASSPQAVSGEQYF.

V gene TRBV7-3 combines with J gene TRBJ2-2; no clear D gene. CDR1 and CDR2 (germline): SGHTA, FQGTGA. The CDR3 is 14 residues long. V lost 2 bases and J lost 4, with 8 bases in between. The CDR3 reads CASSLLVATGELFF. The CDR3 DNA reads TGTGCCAGCAGCTTACTAGTTGCCACCGGGGAGCTGTTTTTT.

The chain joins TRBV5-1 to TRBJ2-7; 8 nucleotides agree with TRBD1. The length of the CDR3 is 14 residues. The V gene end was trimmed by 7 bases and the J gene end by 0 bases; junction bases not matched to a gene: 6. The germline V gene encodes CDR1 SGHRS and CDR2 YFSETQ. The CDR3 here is CASAGTGGSYEQYF. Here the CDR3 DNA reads TGCGCCAGCGCCGGAACAGGGGGCTCCTACGAGCAGTACTTC.